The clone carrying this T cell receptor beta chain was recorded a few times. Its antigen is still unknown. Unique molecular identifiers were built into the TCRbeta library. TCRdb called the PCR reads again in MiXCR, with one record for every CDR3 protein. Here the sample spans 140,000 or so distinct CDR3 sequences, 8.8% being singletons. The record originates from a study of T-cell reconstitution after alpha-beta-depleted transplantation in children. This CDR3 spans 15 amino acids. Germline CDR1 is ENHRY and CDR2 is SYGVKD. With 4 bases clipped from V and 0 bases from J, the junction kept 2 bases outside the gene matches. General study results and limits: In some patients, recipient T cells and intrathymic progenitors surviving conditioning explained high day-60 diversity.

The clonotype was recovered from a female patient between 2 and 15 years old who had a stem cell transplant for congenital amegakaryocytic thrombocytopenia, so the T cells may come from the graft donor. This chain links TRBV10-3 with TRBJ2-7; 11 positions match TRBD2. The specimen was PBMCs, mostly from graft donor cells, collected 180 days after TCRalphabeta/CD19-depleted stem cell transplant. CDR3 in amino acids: CAISGTSGSSYEQYF. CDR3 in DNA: TGTGCCATCAGTGGAACTAGCGGGAGCTCCTACGAGCAGTACTTC.